This TCR beta chain was profiled in a study of cytomegalovirus exposure and HLA in healthy donors. With 60 Vbeta and 13 Jbeta primers, the PCR was carried out. Clones were read by immunoSEQ multiplex PCR, and TCRdb kept only the in-frame ones, dropping some. The sample holds tens of thousands of clones, 75% to 85% seen once. As concerns this clone: Compared with germline, one end of the junction differs, possibly owing to a read error.

Material for sequencing was PBMCs. This sequence was found in a woman between 35 and 50 years old in good health and CMV-seronegative.

As DNA, the CDR3 is TGTGCTAGCAGCTTATCTCCTAGCGGGAATGAGCAGTTCTTC. Amino acid sequence: CASSLSPSGNEQFF. The V gene is TRBV7-7, the J gene TRBJ2-1, with 8 bases matching TRBD2. CDR3 size: 14 residues. Germline V gene sequence: CDR1 SSHAT, CDR2 FNYEAQ (reference sequence).